This is a list of T cell receptor beta chains from one sample in a study of T cells in Graves' hyperthyroidism and ophthalmopathy. TCRdb re-called the multiplex PCR reads through MiXCR, storing one row per CDR3 protein. The table shows hundreds of thousands of distinct CDR3 sequences, with around 13% occurring only once. The sequencing sample was made of blood. The source is a woman in her 50s with Graves' ophthalmopathy. The CDR3 runs from the conserved cysteine through the conserved F or W. A D gene is named only where the DNA matches it firmly. Part of the rows lack a size; the others show once, few, many or a class for expanded clones.

CDR3: CASSLSRGSNEKLFF; DNA: TGTGCCAGCAGCTTGAGTAGGGGGTCTAATGAAAAACTGTTTTTT; D: .; J: TRBJ1-4; size: .; V: TRBV5-8
CDR3: CASSQIAGVGEQFF; DNA: TGTGCCAGCAGCCAAATAGCGGGAGTGGGTGAGCAGTTCTTC; D: TRBD2; J: TRBJ2-1; size: .; V: TRBV12-3/TRBV12-4
CDR3: CSASGVQETQYF; DNA: TGCAGTGCTAGCGGCGTTCAAGAGACCCAGTACTTC; D: .; J: TRBJ2-5; size: many; V: TRBV20-1
CDR3: CASSAQGSSNQPQHF; DNA: TGTGCCAGCAGCGCCCAGGGGAGCAGCAATCAGCCCCAGCATTTT; D: .; J: TRBJ1-5; size: .; V: TRBV7-9
CDR3: CASRFRDRYTDTQYF; DNA: TGTGCCAGCAGATTCCGGGACAGATACACAGATACGCAGTATTTT; D: TRBD1; J: TRBJ2-3; size: many; V: TRBV7-2
CDR3: CASTIQGAGAKNIQYF; DNA: TGTGCCAGCACCATTCAGGGGGCGGGGGCCAAAAACATTCAGTACTTC; D: TRBD1; J: TRBJ2-4; size: .; V: TRBV6-1
CDR3: CASSGSLAKNIQYF; DNA: TGTGCCAGCAGCGGGTCCCTAGCCAAAAACATTCAGTACTTC; D: .; J: TRBJ2-4; size: .; V: TRBV9
CDR3: CASSPLEGGAYEQYF; DNA: TGTGCCAGCAGCCCCCTGGAGGGAGGCGCCTACGAGCAGTACTTC; D: .; J: TRBJ2-7; size: .; V: TRBV7-9
CDR3: CASSYEQGAGQETQYF; DNA: TGTGCCAGCAGCTACGAACAGGGGGCGGGTCAGGAGACCCAGTACTTC; D: TRBD1; J: TRBJ2-5; size: .; V: TRBV11-3
CDR3: CASSYSPVSGANVLTF; DNA: TGTGCCAGCAGTTACTCGCCGGTCTCTGGGGCCAACGTCCTGACTTTC; D: .; J: TRBJ2-6; size: .; V: TRBV6-2/TRBV6-3
CDR3: CSVEGLAGAGEQFF; DNA: TGCAGCGTTGAAGGGCTAGCGGGAGCTGGTGAGCAGTTCTTC; D: TRBD2; J: TRBJ2-1; size: .; V: TRBV29-1